This T cell receptor beta chain was recorded in a study of blood T cell repertoires in COVID-19. On the study more broadly: Sites in the United States, Italy and Spain provided acute and convalescent COVID-19 samples. T cells, B-cell-depleted T cells, or PBMCs provided the cDNA or gDNA that served as material.

The Seattle site enrolled patients during active infection and followed them longitudinally. With 2 bases removed from V and 6 bases from J, the gap between germline ends came to 10 bases. The germline CDR1 and CDR2 sequences are MNHEY and SVGEGT. The CDR3 loop spans 14 amino acids. How the authors handled the data: Estimated nucleated cell counts came from reference gene primer amplification. The method was immunoSEQ multiplex PCR; TCRdb's version includes in-frame clones alone and lacks a portion of them. That table supplies the V and J calls and clone size; D and trimming were determined from the DNA. The repertoire consists of around 160,000 clones, with around 89% occurring once and the leading ten covering roughly 13%.

The rearrangement links TRBV6-2 or TRBV6-3 to TRBJ2-2, with TRBD1 as a possible D gene (5 bases). The material sequenced was peripheral blood. This TCR came from a man between 18 and 29 years old with COVID-19, enrolled during active disease. The CDR3 DNA reads TGTGCCAGCAGTTACCTCAGACAGCCCGGGGAGCTGTTTTTT. Its protein product is CASSYLRQPGELFF.